Shown below are 10 T cell receptor beta chains from a single sample sequenced in a study of kidney transplant recipient with SARS-CoV-2 infection (dated by TCRdb to the early 2020s). Sequencing was carried out with an Illumina MiSeq. The public reads were quality trimmed at Q25 with fastp and then assembled into clones with MiXCR by TCRdb, keeping productive beta chains. Identical CDR3 protein sequences are pooled into one entry, listed with their most common genes and DNA. Here the sample has some 220,000 distinct CDR3 sequences; 29% occur a single time. Less than 8.5% of the sample is in the top ten clones. This sample's time point label indicates: pre-pandemic baseline sample and day 111 after first positive SARS-CoV-2 test. This specimen consisted of a blood sample, obtained at baseline and between days 110 and 120 from a kidney transplant recipient. Receptor source: a young adult male patient who had COVID-19 and was a kidney transplant recipient. After a transplant, some T cells may have been passed on by the graft donor.

This clonotype was seen more than once but under ten times. The chain carries TRBV5-1 and TRBJ2-1; D is uncertain. Germline V gene sequence: CDR1 SGHRS, CDR2 YFSETQ. CDR3 size: 13 residues. V lost 4 bases and J 6 bases, leaving 11 bases between the germline ends. CDR3 amino acids: CASSSLDTNEQFF. CDR3 coding DNA: TGCGCCAGCAGCAGCCTCGACACCAATGAGCAGTTCTTC.

This clonotype was detected many times. The rearrangement links TRBV9 to TRBJ2-2; D not resolved. Trimming cost V 0 bases and J 9 bases, with 15 bases left between them. The CDR3 is 15 amino acids. The V gene's germline CDR1 is SGDLS and CDR2 YYNGEE. The CDR3 sequence is CASSVGEAALRELFF. The CDR3 bases are TGTGCCAGCAGCGTAGGTGAGGCCGCCTTAAGGGAGCTGTTTTTT.

This clonotype has a count of ten or more. This chain joins TRBV9 and TRBJ1-2; weak D call: TRBD1 (5 bases). Germline-derived CDR1 and CDR2 are SGDLS and YYNGEE. The length of the CDR3 is 13 residues. Trimming removed 1 base from V and 7 bases from J, with 11 bases in between. The CDR3 is CASSVQGFGGYTF. The DNA of the CDR3 is TGTGCCAGCAGCGTACAGGGATTCGGTGGCTACACCTTC.

This clonotype was observed many times. The rearrangement links TRBV5-4 to TRBJ1-1; 8 bases line up with TRBD1. Germline lookup yields CDR1 SGHNT and CDR2 YYREEE (reference sequence). J was trimmed by 5 bases and V by 5 bases; bases with no gene match: 14. CDR3 length equals 16 residues. The CDR3 bases are TGTGCCAGCAGAGCGATGGACAGGGAGGTCTTGACTGAAGCTTTCTTT. Translated: CASRAMDREVLTEAFF.

With regard to this clonotype: A much larger clone sits a single nucleotide away, making a read error possible. V usage is TRBV6-6 and J usage is TRBJ1-2; D is possibly TRBD1 (5 bases). V was clipped by 8 bases and J by 1 base, with 14 bases between them. The CDR3 extends over 14 amino acids. CDR1 is MNHNY, CDR2 SVGAGI, per germline (reference sequence). In nucleotides, the CDR3 is TGTGCCAGCGGTTCAGCAGGGATTAACTATGGCTACACCTTC. Translation gives CASGSAGINYGYTF.

There are many counts of this clonotype. The gene calls are TRBV3-1 and TRBJ1-1; D unclear. V was shortened by 5 bases and J by 4 bases, with 23 bases between the two germline ends. In germline, CDR1 is LGHDT, CDR2 YNNKEL (reference sequence). The CDR3 consists of 17 residues. The CDR3 reads CASSAPCPISIRTEAFF. CDR3 DNA sequence: TGTGCCAGCAGCGCCCCATGTCCCATTTCAATTCGCACTGAAGCTTTCTTT. Supplemented by reference TRBV3-1 and TRBJ1-1, the full variable domain reads DTAVSQTPKYLVTQMGNDKSIKCEQNLGHDTMYWYKQDSKKFLKIMFSYNNKELIINETVPNRFSPKSPDKAHLNLHINSLELGDSAVYFCASSAPCPISIRTEAFFGQGTRLTVV.

Concerning this clonotype: It may be a read error: a sequence one base away is much more abundant. The rearrangement joins TRBV4-1 to TRBJ1-1; weak D call: TRBD1 (6 bases). This CDR3 is 15 amino acids long. Looked up from germline, CDR1 is MGHRA and CDR2 is YSYEKL. DNA of the CDR3: TGCGCCAGCGGCCAAACCGGGACATCGGACACTGAAGCTTTCTTT. As protein: CASGQTGTSDTEAFF.

About this clonotype itself: A much larger clone sits a single nucleotide away, making a read error possible. As the CDR3 is not closed by the conserved phenylalanine or tryptophan, this likely results from a read error. The V and J genes are TRBV14 and TRBJ1-6; TRBD1 agrees at 7 bases. CDR3 size: 12 residues. Unmatched junction bases numbered 6, after V lost 4 bases and J lost 15 bases. Germline V lookup: CDR1 SGHDN, CDR2 FVKESK. CDR3: CASSRPGGGLHL. The CDR3 region has the DNA TGTGCCAGCAGCCGCCCAGGGGGAGGCCTCCACTTA.

On this clonotype itself: A much more abundant neighbour one base away suggests this may be a read error. V gene TRBV5-4 combines with J gene TRBJ1-2, with D unresolved. V lost 7 bases, J lost 4 bases, and 23 bases lay in between. The germline gives CDR1 SGHNT, CDR2 YYREEE (reference sequence). CDR3 length: 16 residues. CDR3 protein: CASWTLVPGKAYGYTF. CDR3 nucleotides: TGTGCCAGCTGGACGCTCGTACCAGGAAAGGCCTATGGCTACACCTTC.

This clonotype was seen ten or more times. V usage is TRBV4-3 and J usage is TRBJ1-2; D gene unclear. Germline lookup yields CDR1 LGHNA and CDR2 YSLEER. Trimming removed 5 bases at V and 4 bases at J, with 23 bases between. The CDR3 runs 17 residues. The CDR3 DNA follows: TGCGCCAGCAGCGAGAGTCTAGGACGTCGAAAGACCTATGGCTACACCTTC. Protein: CASSESLGRRKTYGYTF.